This is a list of T cell receptor beta chains from one sample in a study of beta chain features in type 1 diabetes. Some clones are missing from TCRdb's copy, which holds only in-frame ones; the method was immunoSEQ multiplex PCR. The data contain nearly 700,000 clones, under 15% of them singletons. The specimen was naive CD4+ T cells from blood. The receptor set was obtained from a man aged 18 to 30 with type 1 diabetes. Both conserved end residues are part of each CDR3. Fields, in order: V gene, CDR3 protein.

V: TRBV5-1; CDR3: CASSSTHRGDTDTQYF
V: TRBV11-2; CDR3: CASSSAGGLGETQYF
V: TRBV7-8; CDR3: CASSPRVTNEKLFF
V: TRBV7-8; CDR3: CASSLGTGFPYEQYF
V: TRBV2; CDR3: CASRGGARQETQYF
V: TRBV6-1; CDR3: CASSEAQRVRRQPQHF
V: TRBV20-1; CDR3: CSAPTDSEQYF
V: TRBV28; CDR3: CASRGDRENTEAFF
V: TRBV7-6; CDR3: CAIKSSGASTDTQYF
V: TRBV28; CDR3: CASLPGQLNTEAFF
V: TRBV29-1; CDR3: CSVPVQGAYEQYF
V: TRBV9; CDR3: CASSVGREGTEAFF
V: TRBV18; CDR3: CASSPSGSYEQYF
V: TRBV2; CDR3: CASSVSGSATEAFF
V: TRBV4-2; CDR3: CASSLVGLWNEQFF
V: TRBV7-9; CDR3: CASSPVGGPSTGELFF
V: TRBV6-1; CDR3: CASSVPGQSNTEAFF
V: TRBV5-1; CDR3: CASKRISWGTEAFF
V: TRBV19; CDR3: CASSIGGLNTEAFF
V: TRBV9; CDR3: CASSVALGTEAFF
V: TRBV21-1; CDR3: CASSTEPLGHHEQYF
V: TRBV18; CDR3: CASSLDRGDYGYTF
V: TRBV2; CDR3: CASSPDRGSNQPQHF
V: TRBV9; CDR3: CASSVEVGTDTQYF
V: TRBV13; CDR3: CASSLGGNGNTIYF
V: TRBV19; CDR3: CASSPAGQETQYF
V: TRBV25-1; CDR3: CASSVQGVSGANVLTF
V: TRBV5-1; CDR3: CASSPQGTYNQPQHF
V: TRBV6-6; CDR3: CASSYSGSPSSYEQYF
V: TRBV9; CDR3: CASSVVNWRGRAGELFF
V: TRBV5-1; CDR3: CASSPGIGENTEAFF
V: TRBV19; CDR3: CASSLSGTLNSPLHF
V: TRBV7-9; CDR3: CASSSDPFSPLHF
V: TRBV9; CDR3: CASSVAVGTDTQYF
V: TRBV5-1; CDR3: CASSTHSTNEKLFF
V: TRBV2; CDR3: CASSEALRDRGAETQYF
V: TRBV5-1; CDR3: CASSSGTGAEAFF
V: TRBV18; CDR3: CASSPRQETQYF
V: TRBV14; CDR3: CASRTLTGELFF
V: TRBV28; CDR3: CASGTNSYNEQFF
V: TRBV5-4; CDR3: CASSAGTVYGYTF
V: TRBV7-2; CDR3: CASSLQVGVTDTQYF
V: TRBV7-2; CDR3: CASSPRLAGVETQYF
V: TRBV10-3; CDR3: CAIRTGTGIYEQYF
V: TRBV30; CDR3: CAWRVPGQGYEQYF
V: TRBV7-9; CDR3: CASDEGTAQETQYF
V: TRBV7-9; CDR3: CASSLDVRGSGSNQPQHF
V: TRBV7-3; CDR3: CASSSLASSTDTQYF
V: TRBV4-1; CDR3: CASSQDRAGTTGYTEAFF
V: TRBV25-1; CDR3: CASAGGSSYNSPLHF
V: TRBV2; CDR3: CGEGTVYNEQFF
V: TRBV25-1; CDR3: CASSEGTGGQQNTEAFF
V: TRBV27; CDR3: CASSLPSAESYNEQFF
V: TRBV30; CDR3: CAWRRDSMSSYNSPLHF
V: TRBV7-6; CDR3: CASSSGGEKLFF